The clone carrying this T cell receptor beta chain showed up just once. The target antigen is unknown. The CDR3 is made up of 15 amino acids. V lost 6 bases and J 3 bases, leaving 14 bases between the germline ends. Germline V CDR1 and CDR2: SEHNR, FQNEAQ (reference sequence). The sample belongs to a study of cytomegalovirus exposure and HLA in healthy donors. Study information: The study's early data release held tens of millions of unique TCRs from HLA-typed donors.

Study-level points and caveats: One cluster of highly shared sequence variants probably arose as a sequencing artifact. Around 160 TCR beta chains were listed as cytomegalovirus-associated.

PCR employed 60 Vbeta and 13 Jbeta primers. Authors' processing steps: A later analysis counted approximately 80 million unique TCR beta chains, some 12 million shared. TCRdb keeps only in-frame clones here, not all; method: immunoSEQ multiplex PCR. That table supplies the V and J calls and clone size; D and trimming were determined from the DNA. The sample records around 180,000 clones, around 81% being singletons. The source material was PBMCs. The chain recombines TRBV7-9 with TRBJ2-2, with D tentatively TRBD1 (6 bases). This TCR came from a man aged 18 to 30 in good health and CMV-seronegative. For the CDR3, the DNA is TGTGCCAGCAGTTCGAACAGGGCTGACACCGGGGAGCTGTTTTTT. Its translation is CASSSNRADTGELFF.